This entry features one T cell receptor (beta chain) sequence. Antigen: not known. The sample originates from a study of glioma-infiltrating T cells. Whole-study results and caveats: Gliomas, especially low-grade, showed above-expected tissue-blood divergence; non-neoplastic patients showed below.

Amplification of TCR alpha and beta CDR3 regions from RNA used iRepertoire nested multiplex PCR. Using its own MiXCR run on the multiplex PCR reads, TCRdb lists one record per CDR3 protein. The table lists about 130,000 distinct CDR3 sequences, around 25% of them singletons. This CDR3 comprises 18 residues. Germline CDR1 SGHNT, CDR2 YYREEE (reference sequence). After removal of 3 bases from V and 5 bases from J, the junction contained 19 bases not matched to a gene. The sequenced sample was glioma tissue, nonneoplastic brain tissue, or PBMCs (not recorded which). This chain links TRBV5-4 with TRBJ2-5; TRBD2 aligns across 7 bases. The sequence was collected from a human donor with low-grade glioma or glioblastoma, undergoing nonglioma brain surgery, or in good health (not recorded which). The CDR3 is CASSSPLGRGNGVETQYF. As DNA, the CDR3 is TGTGCCAGCAGCTCCCCCCTTGGGCGGGGGAACGGCGTGGAGACCCAGTACTTC.